Included here is one T cell receptor (beta chain) sequence, with context. Its antigen is as yet unknown. TCRdb reprocessed the 5' RACE reads and reports one entry per CDR3 protein, with no DNA. This table lists fewer than 550,000 distinct CDR3 sequences. These data come from a study of T cells expressing NK-cell markers. As for the study in general: CD3+CD56+NKG2C+, CD3+CD56+NKG2C- and CD3+CD56-NKG2C+ T cells, once sorted, supplied the TCR beta repertoires. Seropositivity for HCMV was found in seven of the eight sequenced donors, with one seronegative. Findings and limits, study-wide: Dominant NKG2C+ clonotypes in about six donors made up about 1.0-7.0% of CD8+ T cells.

The TCR comes from a woman aged 45-59 years in good health. The sample consisted of blood T cells: a sorted CD56 or NKG2C T cell subset, CD4+ or CD8+ T cells, or bulk PBMC T cells (not recorded which).

The CDR3 is CSASKLGEKLFF. The chain links TRBV20-1 to TRBJ1-4. Germline-derived CDR1 and CDR2 are DFQATT and SNEGSKA (reference sequence). The CDR3 is 12 residues long.